This T cell receptor beta chain was identified during a study of blood T cell repertoires in COVID-19. Study information: The samples span acute and convalescent COVID-19 from the United States, Italy and Spain. PBMCs, B-cell-depleted T cells, or T cells were the source of the cDNA or gDNA that made up the material.

V shed 5 bases and J 9 bases; nucleotides not matched to a gene: 13. Germline V gene data show CDR1 as SGHTA and CDR2 as FQGTGA. This CDR3 region has 15 residues. Seattle patients were enrolled during active infection and followed longitudinally. Per the study methods: Researchers report that nucleated cell counts were estimated from reference gene primer amplification. Sequencing used immunoSEQ multiplex PCR; TCRdb keeps in-frame clones, though not all of them. For V, J and clone size, that table is used; D and trimming come from the DNA. The sample has under 85,000 clones, 70% to 90% seen once; the top ten hold approximately 17%.

Sequencing used peripheral blood. This clonotype was sampled from a man between 35 and 55 years old with COVID-19, enrolled during active disease. V and J are TRBV7-3 and TRBJ2-1, with 7 bases identical to TRBD1. In DNA form, the CDR3 reads TGTGCCAGCAGCGCCGCCACAGGGGATTGGAGTGAGCAGTTCTTC. Translated, it gives CASSAATGDWSEQFF.